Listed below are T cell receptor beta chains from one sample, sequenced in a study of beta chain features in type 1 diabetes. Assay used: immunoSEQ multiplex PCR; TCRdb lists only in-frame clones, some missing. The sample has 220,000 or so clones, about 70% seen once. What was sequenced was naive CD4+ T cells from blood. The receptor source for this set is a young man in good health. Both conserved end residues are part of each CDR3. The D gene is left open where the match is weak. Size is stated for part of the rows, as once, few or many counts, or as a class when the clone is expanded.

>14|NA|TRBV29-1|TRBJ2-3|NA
CSLAGQGSADTQYF
TGCAGCCTAGCGGGACAGGGTTCCGCAGATACGCAGTATTTT
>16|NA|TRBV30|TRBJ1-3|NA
CAWSVPSGATGNTIYF
TGTGCCTGGAGTGTACCCTCAGGGGCTACTGGAAACACCATATATTTT
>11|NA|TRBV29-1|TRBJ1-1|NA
CSVEPDTEAFF
TGCAGCGTTGAACCGGACACTGAAGCTTTCTTT
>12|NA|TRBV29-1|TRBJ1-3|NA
CSVELQPGPMQF
TGCAGCGTTGAATTACAGCCTGGTCCCATGCAGTTT
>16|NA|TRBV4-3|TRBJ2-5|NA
CASSQSGRELRETQYF
TGCGCCAGCAGCCAAAGCGGTCGGGAGTTGCGAGAGACCCAGTACTTC
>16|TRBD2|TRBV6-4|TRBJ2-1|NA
CASSGRASGRVYEQFF
TGTGCCAGCAGTGGACGTGCTAGCGGGAGAGTATATGAGCAGTTCTTC
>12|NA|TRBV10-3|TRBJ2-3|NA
CAISELTDTQYF
TGTGCCATCAGTGAGTTGACAGATACGCAGTATTTT
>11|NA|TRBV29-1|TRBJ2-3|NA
CSVPKGDTQYF
TGCAGCGTCCCAAAGGGGGATACGCAGTATTTT
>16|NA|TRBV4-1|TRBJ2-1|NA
CASSQGRQSSYNEQFF
TGCGCCAGCAGCCAAGGGAGGCAGAGCTCCTACAATGAGCAGTTCTTC
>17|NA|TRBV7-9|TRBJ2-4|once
CASSLERPQGAKNIQYF
TGTGCCAGCAGCTTAGAGAGGCCTCAGGGGGCCAAAAACATTCAGTACTTC